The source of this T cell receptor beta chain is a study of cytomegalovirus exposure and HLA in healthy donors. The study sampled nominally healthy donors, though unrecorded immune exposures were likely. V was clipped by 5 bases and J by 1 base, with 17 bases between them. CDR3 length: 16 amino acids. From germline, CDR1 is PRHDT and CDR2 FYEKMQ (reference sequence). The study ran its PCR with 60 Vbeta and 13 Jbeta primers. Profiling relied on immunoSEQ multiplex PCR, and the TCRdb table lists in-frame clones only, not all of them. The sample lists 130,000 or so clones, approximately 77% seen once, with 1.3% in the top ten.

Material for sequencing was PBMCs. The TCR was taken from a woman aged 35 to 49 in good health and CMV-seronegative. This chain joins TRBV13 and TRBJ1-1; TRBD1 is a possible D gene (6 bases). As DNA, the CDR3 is TGTGCCAGCAGCCGAGGCAGGGGATGGGGGAACACTGAAGCTTTCTTT. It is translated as CASSRGRGWGNTEAFF. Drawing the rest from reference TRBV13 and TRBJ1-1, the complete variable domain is AAGVIQSPRHLIKEKRETATLKCYPIPRHDTVYWYQQGPGQDPQFLISFYEKMQSDKGSIPDRFSAQQFSDYHSELNMSSLELGDSALYFCASSRGRGWGNTEAFFGQGTRLTVV.